Presented here are 15 T cell receptor beta chains from one specimen sequenced in a study of blood T cell repertoires in COVID-19. TCRdb's copy holds only in-frame clones and misses some; the assay was immunoSEQ multiplex PCR. The table lists fewer than 15,000 clones, roughly four fifths of them singletons, with 30% in the top ten. Sample: peripheral blood. The source of these receptors is a human donor in a cohort sampled during active COVID-19.

J is TRBJ1-5 and V is TRBV7-9, with 9 positions matching TRBD1. The CDR3 runs 14 residues. CDR1 is SEHNR and CDR2 is FQNEAQ in the germline V gene (reference sequence). Trimming removed 5 bases from V and 3 bases from J; junction bases left unmatched: 2. CDR3 protein: CASSRDRVNQPQHF. CDR3 sequence (DNA): TGTGCCAGCAGCCGGGACAGGGTCAATCAGCCCCAGCATTTT.

V usage is TRBV30 and J usage is TRBJ2-5; 7 bases agree with TRBD1. V was pared by 2 bases and J by 7 bases, with 7 bases of the junction left unmatched. Germline assignment: CDR1 GTSNPN and CDR2 SVGIG (reference sequence). The CDR3 runs to 13 residues. This CDR3 is CAWSRGQLGTQYF. The CDR3 DNA is TGTGCCTGGAGTAGGGGGCAGCTGGGGACCCAGTACTTC.

This clone was counted between two and nine times. V is TRBV19 and J is TRBJ1-4; D ambiguous. This CDR3 region has 15 residues. Germline CDR1 and CDR2: LNHDA and SQIVND (reference sequence). The V and J ends lost 7 bases and 5 bases respectively, with 17 bases between them. In DNA, the CDR3 is TGTGCCAGTAAGCCCCAGACTGGAGGGAATGAAAAACTGTTTTTT. It codes for CASKPQTGGNEKLFF.

The V and J genes are TRBV5-1 and TRBJ1-3, with D hard to call. V lost 2 bases, J lost 4 bases, and 13 bases lay in between. The CDR3 has 15 amino acids. Germline V CDR1 and CDR2: SGHRS, YFSETQ. The CDR3 DNA reads TGCGCCAGCAGCTTCAACTTAGCGGGGGGAAACACCATATATTTT. Protein: CASSFNLAGGNTIYF.

This clone was detected a few times. The chain carries TRBV5-5 and TRBJ2-5; 7 nucleotides line up with TRBD1. There are 13 residues in the CDR3. Trimming removed 2 bases from V and 5 bases from J; junction bases left unmatched: 3. Germline assignment: CDR1 SGHKS and CDR2 YYEKEE (reference sequence). This CDR3 is CASSLQGLETQYF. DNA for the CDR3: TGTGCCAGCAGCTTACAGGGGCTGGAGACCCAGTACTTC.

The CDR3 is CASSDGTGPPVYGYTF. The CDR3 region has the DNA TGTGCCAGCAGCGACGGGACAGGGCCCCCAGTCTATGGCTACACCTTC. This chain joins TRBV7-9 and TRBJ1-2; 9 nucleotides align to TRBD1. This CDR3 spans 16 amino acids. CDR1 is SEHNR, CDR2 FQNEAQ, per germline (reference sequence). Unmatched junction bases numbered 11, after V lost 5 bases and J lost 4 bases.

The chain employs TRBV18 and TRBJ1-1, with D tentatively TRBD1 (5 bases). In germline, CDR1 is KGHSH, CDR2 LQKENI. This CDR3 has 16 amino acids. V lost 5 bases and J 0 bases, leaving 16 bases between the germline ends. The CDR3 DNA reads as TGTGCCAGCTCAACCGTTTCCTTAGGGGTGAACACTGAAGCTTTCTTT. It yields the protein CASSTVSLGVNTEAFF.

This clone was seen only a few times. V and J are TRBV6-6 and TRBJ2-5; D is perhaps TRBD1 (5 bases). The CDR3 has 13 residues. CDR1 is MNHNY and CDR2 is SVGAGI in the germline V gene (reference sequence). Trimming shortened V by 4 bases and J by 1 base, and 7 bases separated the two germline ends. Written as DNA, the CDR3 is TGTGCCAGCAGTTTGACAGTCCAAGAGACCCAGTACTTC. It codes for CASSLTVQETQYF.

The chain carries TRBV6-2 or TRBV6-3 and TRBJ1-1, with TRBD1 as a possible D gene (5 bases). Germline CDR1 and CDR2: MNHEY and SVGEGT. The CDR3 is made up of 16 amino acids. Trimming removed 0 bases at V and 1 base at J, with 12 bases between. The CDR3: CASSYSPTGRNTEAFF. CDR3 nucleotides: TGTGCCAGCAGTTACTCGCCCACAGGTAGGAACACTGAAGCTTTCTTT.

This clone has more than one count but fewer than ten. The CDR3 here is CASSSIHRGSYYEQYF. The CDR3, as DNA: TGTGCCAGCAGTTCTATTCACAGGGGATCGTACTACGAGCAGTACTTC. The chain is built from TRBV27 and TRBJ2-7, with 7 bases fitting TRBD1. Unmatched junction bases numbered 12, after V lost 4 bases and J lost 3 bases. Germline CDR1 is MNHEY and CDR2 is SMNVEV (reference sequence). This CDR3 is 16 amino acids long.

J is TRBJ1-4 and V is TRBV5-1; unclear D gene. V shed 0 bases and J shed 10 bases, with 7 bases lying between them. Germline CDR1 and CDR2: SGHRS and YFSETQ. The CDR3 sequence is 12 residues long. CDR3 residues: CASSLAEGKLFF. DNA of the CDR3: TGCGCCAGCAGCTTGGCCGAGGGAAAACTGTTTTTT.

The chain joins TRBV24-1 to TRBJ2-7; tentatively, D is TRBD2 (5 bases). Germline V lookup: CDR1 KGHDR, CDR2 SFDVKD. This CDR3 has 14 amino acids. The V end lost 4 bases, the J end lost 5 bases, and 14 bases lay between the germline ends. The DNA of the CDR3 is TGTGCCACCAGTGACCACAGAGGAGGCCACGAGCAGTACTTC. This gives the protein CATSDHRGGHEQYF.

The CDR3, as DNA: TGTGCCAGTAGTATGACGGGGAATGTCTATGGCTACACCTTC. Protein sequence: CASSMTGNVYGYTF. This chain connects TRBV19 to TRBJ1-2, with D uncertain. In germline, CDR1 is LNHDA, CDR2 SQIVND (reference sequence). V was cut by 3 bases and J by 4 bases, with 12 bases left in between. The CDR3 spans 14 residues.

The chain links TRBV2 to TRBJ2-5, with D perhaps matching TRBD2 (5 bases). V gave up 2 bases and J gave up 5 bases, with 12 bases separating them. Germline-derived CDR1 and CDR2 are SNHLY and FYNNEI. The CDR3 sequence is 14 residues long. Written as DNA, the CDR3 is TGTGCCAGCAGTGAAAGAGGGTTATCTGAGACCCAGTACTTC. Translating it yields CASSERGLSETQYF.

The chain couples TRBV7-2 to TRBJ2-5; tentatively, D is TRBD2 (5 bases). CDR1 and CDR2 (germline): SGHTA, FQGNSA. V was pared by 0 bases and J by 4 bases, with 9 bases between. The CDR3 is 14 amino acids. The CDR3 here is CASSLASGIETQYF. CDR3 DNA sequence: TGTGCCAGCAGCTTAGCGTCGGGGATAGAGACCCAGTACTTC.